This T cell receptor beta chain was recovered during a study of regulatory T cells in long-lasting Graves disease. Time point reported: newly diagnosed GD, antithyroid drugs for less than 3 months. PBMC RNA served as the TCR library source. Patient provenance is recorded as an endocrinology department in Xi'an, China. Building of the TCR beta libraries involved iRepertoire HTBI primers and Arm-PCR of CDR3 regions. TCRdb called the multiplex PCR reads again in MiXCR, with one record for every CDR3 protein. The repertoire holds more than 450,000 distinct CDR3 sequences, more than 10% seen once, with 8.9% in the top ten. Germline assignment: CDR1 SGHTS and CDR2 YDEGEE. The CDR3 has 13 residues. The V gene lost 5 bases and the J gene lost 3 bases, with 8 bases spanning the gap. This sample also appeared in a second study, on T cells in Graves' hyperthyroidism and ophthalmopathy.

The sequence was obtained from a woman younger than 45 with Graves disease. The chain links TRBV5-8 to TRBJ1-4; D gene unclear. The sample consisted of peripheral blood mononuclear cells (PBMCs), taken at new diagnosis, from a patient treated with antithyroid drugs. The CDR3 DNA follows: TGTGCCAGCAGACGCCGGGCTAATGAAAAACTGTTTTTT. Its protein product is CASRRRANEKLFF.